The TCR beta chain described here comes from a study of shared clonotypes between healthy human individuals. The CDR3 sequence is 17 residues long. V lost 4 bases, J lost 2 bases, and 15 bases stayed unmatched. The method was immunoSEQ multiplex PCR; TCRdb's version includes in-frame clones alone and lacks a portion of them. Among about 980,000 clones listed, over 60% were seen once. The sequence derives from a man aged 18 to 29 in good health. Input material: memory CD4+ T cells sorted from blood. Subset given: CD45RA-negative fraction. The gene calls are TRBV5-3 and TRBJ2-7, with 7 bases fitting TRBD2. TRBV5-3 is assigned to the ORF class and has an uncertain function. The CDR3 spells CARSQEVKRGPPYEQYF. The DNA for the CDR3 is TGTGCCAGAAGCCAGGAGGTTAAGCGGGGCCCCCCCTACGAGCAGTACTTC.